What follows describes a single T cell receptor (beta chain). Method: immunoSEQ multiplex PCR; TCRdb's copy keeps in-frame clones and lacks some. The table records around 340,000 clones, around 88% of them present only once. This record belongs to a study of Ad26.COV2.S vaccination and SARS-CoV-2 variants. Stated treatment: some 20 received Ad26.COV2.S at low or high dose, single or two shots; 5 received placebo; per-sample allocation not given. Specimens were obtained on day 63 following the first vaccine or placebo injection. CDR1 and CDR2 (germline): SGHNT, YYREEE (reference sequence). The CDR3 is 13 amino acids. V was cut by 1 base and J by 8 bases, with 9 bases left in between.

The chain combines TRBV5-4 with TRBJ1-4, with no clear D. The clonotype was recovered from a person aged 18-60 years who received the Ad26.COV2.S COVID-19 vaccine or a placebo. This specimen was peripheral blood, taken in a trial of Ad26.COV2.S vaccine versus placebo. CDR3 sequence reads: CASSLRGGEKLFF. DNA for the CDR3: TGTGCCAGCAGCTTGAGAGGCGGGGAAAAACTGTTTTTT.